These 21 T cell receptor beta chains came from one sample sequenced in a study of T cells after yellow fever vaccination. TCRdb recomputed calls from the 5' RACE reads with MiXCR, one row per CDR3 protein. Found here are hundreds of thousands of distinct CDR3 sequences, approximately 13% of them singletons; the top ten hold approximately 15%. The material sequenced was PBMCs, taken on the day of the yellow fever booster vaccination. These receptors were taken from a man aged 25 to 40 who received the YFV17D yellow fever vaccine.

This clonotype was counted between two and nine times. V gene TRBV18 combines with J gene TRBJ2-7; 12 bases align to TRBD1. Per the germline V gene, CDR1 is KGHSH and CDR2 is LQKENI. The CDR3 has 15 residues. Unmatched junction bases numbered 0, after V lost 3 bases and J lost 0 bases. The chain's CDR3 is CASSPGQGASYEQYF. Here the CDR3 DNA reads TGTGCCAGCTCACCGGGACAGGGGGCCTCCTACGAGCAGTACTTC.

There are a few counts of this clonotype. This chain connects TRBV20-1 to TRBJ2-5; the D is unclear. The germline V gene encodes CDR1 DFQATT and CDR2 SNEGSKA (reference sequence). Trimming left V 1 base short and J 4 bases short, with 13 bases between. The CDR3 is 14 residues long. The CDR3 nucleotides are TGCAGTGCTAGAGGCACTGGGAAAACAGAGACCCAGTACTTC. Protein: CSARGTGKTETQYF.

The chain links TRBV20-1 to TRBJ2-7; no reliable D call. CDR1 is DFQATT, CDR2 SNEGSKA, per germline (reference sequence). This CDR3 is 11 amino acids long. Trimming stripped 8 bases from V and 0 bases from J, with 8 bases between. The CDR3 region has the DNA TGCAGTTCATGGGGCTCCTACGAGCAGTACTTC. Translating it yields CSSWGSYEQYF.

A few counts support this clonotype. This chain's CDR3 is CASSKTRDNEQFF. DNA of the CDR3: TGTGCCAGCAGTAAAACTAGGGACAATGAGCAGTTCTTC. The chain is built from TRBV6-1 and TRBJ2-1, with a possible D match to TRBD2 (5 bases). V was trimmed by 5 bases and J by 5 bases, leaving 10 bases between them. Germline lookup yields CDR1 MNHNS and CDR2 SASEGT. The CDR3 is 13 amino acids.

This clonotype was recorded a few times. The chain has TRBV5-1 and TRBJ2-2, with TRBD2 matching over 8 bases. The CDR3 spans 15 residues. Germline CDR1 is SGHRS and CDR2 is YFSETQ. With V trimmed by 6 bases and J by 1 base, 5 bases remained unmatched. CDR3 sequence (DNA): TGCGCCAGCACTGGTACTAGCGGGAACACCGGGGAGCTGTTTTTT. Its translation is CASTGTSGNTGELFF.

This clonotype was observed a few times. V and J are TRBV5-1 and TRBJ2-3, with no clear D. The CDR3 has 14 residues. Germline V gene sequence: CDR1 SGHRS, CDR2 YFSETQ. The V and J ends lost 4 bases and 3 bases respectively, with 12 bases between them. In DNA, the CDR3 is TGCGCCAGCAGCCCTCGGCTCCCAACAGATACGCAGTATTTT. It is translated as CASSPRLPTDTQYF. Full variable domain (remainder filled in from reference TRBV5-1 and TRBJ2-3): KAGVTQTPRYLIKTRGQQVTLSCSPISGHRSVSWYQQTPGQGLQFLFEYFSETQRNKGNFPGRFSGRQFSNSRSEMNVSTLELGDSALYLCASSPRLPTDTQYFGPGTRLTVL.

This clonotype turned up a few times. The V and J genes are TRBV7-2 and TRBJ2-3; D is unresolved. The CDR3 loop spans 14 amino acids. The V gene lost 2 bases and the J gene lost 4 bases, with 10 bases spanning the gap. CDR1 and CDR2 from the germline V gene are SGHTA and FQGNSA. The CDR3 DNA sequence: TGTGCCAGCAGCTTACTCCCGCTCCCAGATACGCAGTATTTT. Encoded protein: CASSLLPLPDTQYF. Full variable domain (rest looked up from reference TRBV7-2 and TRBJ2-3): GAGVSQSPSNKVTEKGKDVELRCDPISGHTALYWYRQSLGQGLEFLIYFQGNSAPDKSGLPSDRFSAERTGGSVSTLTIQRTQQEDSAVYLCASSLLPLPDTQYFGPGTRLTVL.

This clonotype was seen a few times. This rearrangement joins TRBV15 to TRBJ2-6; D gene ambiguous. V was pared by 4 bases and J by 0 bases, with 7 bases between. The CDR3 contains 15 residues. Germline V gene sequence: CDR1 LNHNV, CDR2 YYDKDF (reference sequence). In DNA, the CDR3 is TGTGCCACCAGCACCCCAGGCTCTGGGGCCAACGTCCTGACTTTC. It translates to CATSTPGSGANVLTF.

V gene TRBV7-2 combines with J gene TRBJ1-6, with a possible D match to TRBD1 (6 bases). V dropped 1 base and J dropped 9 bases, with 10 bases sitting between them. Germline loops: CDR1 SGHTA, CDR2 FQGNSA. The CDR3 is 14 residues long. The CDR3 DNA is TGTGCCAGCAGCTTAGTACAGGGTAGTTCACCCCTCCACTTT. Its protein is CASSLVQGSSPLHF.

This clonotype was counted a few times. The V call is TRBV15, the J call TRBJ2-4; D is tentatively TRBD1 or TRBD2 (6 bases each). Looked up from germline, CDR1 is LNHNV and CDR2 is YYDKDF (reference sequence). This CDR3 is 14 amino acids long. CDR3 coding DNA: TGTGCTTCTGGGGAGGACAGACTCAAAAACATTCAGTACTTC. It yields the protein CASGEDRLKNIQYF.

The chain joins TRBV29-1 to TRBJ2-5; the match to TRBD2 covers 8 bases. V shed 6 bases and J 1 base; nucleotides not matched to a gene: 10. This CDR3 spans 15 amino acids. CDR1 and CDR2 (germline): SQVTM, ANQGSEA. CDR3 in DNA: TGCAGCGTCGCTCGGGGGGGGGCACGCCAAGAGACCCAGTACTTC. Its protein product is CSVARGGARQETQYF.

This clonotype has more than one count but fewer than ten. The chain combines TRBV4-2 with TRBJ1-2; D possibly corresponds to TRBD1 (6 bases). The CDR3 length is 12 residues. V lost 5 bases, J lost 8 bases, and 12 bases lay in between. Germline CDR1 LGHNA, CDR2 YNFKEQ. The chain's CDR3 is CASSEGGRGYTF. CDR3 nucleotides: TGTGCCAGCAGCGAGGGGGGACGGGGCTACACCTTC.

The chain employs TRBV4-3 and TRBJ1-2; TRBD1 might be the D (5 bases). The V end was cut by 4 bases, the J end by 8 bases, with 20 bases between. Per germline, CDR1 LGHNA and CDR2 YSLEER. The CDR3 length is 15 residues. Written as DNA, the CDR3 is TGCGCCAGCAGCCTGTCGCTGGGGCTCGAAGGAGGCTACACCTTC. It specifies CASSLSLGLEGGYTF.

There are many counts of this clonotype. The V gene is TRBV5-1, the J gene TRBJ2-2, with D uncertain. The CDR3 is made up of 15 amino acids. Germline V CDR1 and CDR2: SGHRS, YFSETQ. The ends were cut back, 4 bases at V and 6 bases at J, with 16 bases in the middle. The CDR3 loop reads CASSPYRSGPGELFF. The CDR3 DNA reads as TGCGCCAGCAGCCCGTACCGTTCCGGACCCGGGGAGCTGTTTTTT.

The gene calls are TRBV12-3 or TRBV12-4 and TRBJ1-1; D perhaps matches TRBD1 (6 bases). The V and J ends lost 10 bases and 1 base respectively, with 28 bases between them. This CDR3 spans 18 amino acids. DNA of the CDR3: TGTGCCATCAGCCCTTCATTGGTAGGGGGGCACGGGAACACTGAAGCTTTCTTT. Its protein is CAISPSLVGGHGNTEAFF.

V usage is TRBV5-1 and J usage is TRBJ1-1; 11 bases agree with TRBD1. CDR1 SGHRS and CDR2 YFSETQ come from the germline V gene. This CDR3 has 16 residues. V gave up 2 bases and J gave up 5 bases; unmatched junction bases: 8. CDR3 region: CASSFSGTGGGTEAFF. Here the CDR3 DNA reads TGCGCCAGCAGCTTTTCCGGGACAGGGGGAGGGACTGAAGCTTTCTTT. The whole variable domain, filled in from reference TRBV5-1 and TRBJ1-1, reads KAGVTQTPRYLIKTRGQQVTLSCSPISGHRSVSWYQQTPGQGLQFLFEYFSETQRNKGNFPGRFSGRQFSNSRSEMNVSTLELGDSALYLCASSFSGTGGGTEAFFGQGTRLTVV.

The gene calls are TRBV7-6 and TRBJ2-5; possibly TRBD2 for D (6 bases). V gave up 4 bases and J gave up 2 bases, with 11 bases separating them. CDR1 and CDR2 (germline): SGHVS, FNYEAQ. CDR3 length equals 14 residues. CDR3 protein: CASSSGSGQETQYF. CDR3 nucleotide sequence: TGTGCCAGCAGCTCGGGGAGCGGGCAAGAGACCCAGTACTTC. The full variable domain, rest sourced from reference TRBV7-6 and TRBJ2-5, is GAGVSQSPRYKVTKRGQDVALRCDPISGHVSLYWYRQALGQGPEFLTYFNYEAQQDKSGLPNDRFSAERPEGSISTLTIQRTEQRDSAMYRCASSSGSGQETQYFGPGTRLLVL.

This clonotype appeared a few times. The gene calls are TRBV6-2 or TRBV6-3 and TRBJ2-1, with 12 positions matching TRBD2. J lost 6 bases, V lost 5 bases, and 5 bases had no gene match. Germline loops: CDR1 MNHEY, CDR2 SVGEGT. The CDR3 is made up of 15 amino acids. CDR3 residues: CASSPPSGRVNEQFF. The CDR3 bases are TGTGCCAGCAGTCCCCCTAGCGGGAGGGTCAATGAGCAGTTCTTC.

This clonotype came up a few times. The V gene is TRBV6-2 or TRBV6-3, the J gene TRBJ2-1, with no clear D. The CDR3 has 11 residues. Trimming pared 4 bases from V and 10 bases from J, leaving 8 bases between. The germline CDR1 and CDR2 sequences are MNHEY and SVGEGT. The CDR3 loop is CASSFLMEQFF. DNA of the CDR3: TGTGCCAGCAGTTTCTTAATGGAGCAGTTCTTC.

The CDR3 sequence: CASSLGHGHWEQFF. CDR3 DNA: TGTGCCAGCAGCCTTGGACATGGCCATTGGGAGCAGTTCTTC. V gene TRBV7-6 combines with J gene TRBJ2-1; tentative D call: TRBD1 (5 bases). The CDR3 has 14 residues. Germline V gives CDR1 SGHVS, CDR2 FNYEAQ. V gave up 5 bases and J gave up 10 bases, with 18 bases separating them.

The V and J genes are TRBV27 and TRBJ2-3, with 10 bases matching TRBD2. The germline V gene encodes CDR1 MNHEY and CDR2 SMNVEV (reference sequence). CDR3 size: 17 residues. The junction had 18 bases not matched to a gene; V was cut back by 5 bases and J by 10 bases. The CDR3 region is CASSDPQIAGGPMAQYF. The DNA for the CDR3 is TGTGCCAGCAGTGACCCCCAAATAGCGGGAGGCCCTATGGCGCAGTATTTT.